These 29 T cell receptor beta chains came from one sample sequenced in a study of response to subunit inactivated influenza vaccine. One entry per CDR3 protein, called by TCRdb with MiXCR from the RT-PCR reads. The data show 450,000 to 600,000 distinct CDR3 sequences, around 7.9% seen once. Sequences were derived from PBMCs from blood, sampled around 25 months after vaccination. The source is a man between 50 and 69 years old who received an inactivated influenza vaccine.

This chain connects TRBV7-2 to TRBJ2-3; either TRBD1 or TRBD2 may supply D (5 bases each). The CDR3 runs to 14 residues. The V gene's germline CDR1 is SGHTA and CDR2 FQGNSA. Trimming took off 5 bases at V and 11 bases at J, with 20 bases between the two ends. The CDR3 protein is CASSPVRLGREQYF. The CDR3 coding sequence is TGTGCCAGCAGCCCCGTACGTTTGGGACGAGAGCAGTATTTT.

This clonotype was counted only a few times. V gene TRBV4-3 combines with J gene TRBJ2-7; 9 nucleotides line up with TRBD1. The trim removed 1 base at V and 3 bases at J, leaving 4 bases unmatched. CDR1 LGHNA and CDR2 YSLEER come from the germline V gene. The CDR3 is 15 residues long. The CDR3 is CASSQARTGDYEQYF. CDR3 coding DNA: TGCGCCAGCAGCCAAGCACGGACAGGGGACTACGAGCAGTACTTC.

This clonotype has ten or more counts. The genes are TRBV29-1 and TRBJ2-7; 7 bases line up with TRBD1. The CDR3 spans 12 residues. The J segment lost 6 bases and the V segment lost 5 bases, leaving 7 bases of the junction unmatched. Germline CDR1 and CDR2: SQVTM and ANQGSEA. The CDR3, as DNA: TGCAGCGTTCAGACAGGGCTTGTCGAGCAGTACTTC. Its translation is CSVQTGLVEQYF.

This clonotype was recorded a few times. The chain joins TRBV15 to TRBJ2-3; 8 positions agree with TRBD2. There are 17 residues in the CDR3. From germline, CDR1 is LNHNV and CDR2 YYDKDF (reference sequence). The V segment lost 0 bases and the J segment 1 base; nucleotides outside the gene matches: 6. DNA of the CDR3: TGTGCCACCAGCAGAGATTTGAGCGGGAGAGGCACAGATACGCAGTATTTT. Translated, it gives CATSRDLSGRGTDTQYF.

This rearrangement joins TRBV24-1 to TRBJ2-1; 10 bases are a match to TRBD2. The CDR3 loop spans 15 amino acids. Germline CDR1 reads KGHDR; CDR2 reads SFDVKD. J gave up 8 bases and V 5 bases, and 8 bases lay outside the gene matches. CDR3 sequence reads: CATSVRAGGPDEQFF. For the CDR3, the DNA is TGTGCCACCAGTGTGCGAGCGGGAGGGCCTGATGAGCAGTTCTTC.

The chain combines TRBV10-3 with TRBJ2-1, with D tentatively TRBD1 (6 bases). V lost 2 bases, J lost 8 bases, and 16 bases lay in between. CDR1 ENHRY and CDR2 SYGVKD come from the germline V gene. The CDR3 has 15 residues. The chain's CDR3 is CAISEGQSSGDEQFF. The CDR3 nucleotides are TGTGCCATCAGTGAGGGACAGAGCTCCGGGGATGAGCAGTTCTTC.

In this sample, this clonotype turned up a few times. The genes are TRBV4-2 and TRBJ2-1, with D perhaps TRBD2 (6 bases). V was cut by 4 bases and J by 4 bases, with 20 bases left in between. The CDR3 consists of 17 residues. Per germline, CDR1 LGHNA and CDR2 YNFKEQ. CDR3 DNA: TGTGCCAGCAGCCCGGGAAGTCAGGCGGCGGGGTACAATGAGCAGTTCTTC. It specifies CASSPGSQAAGYNEQFF.

The chain couples TRBV4-2 to TRBJ2-7; 7 bases are a match to TRBD2. The CDR3 length is 15 residues. V trimming: 2 bases; J trimming: 2 bases; junction bases outside the gene matches: 6. Germline V gene lookup returns CDR1 LGHNA and CDR2 YNFKEQ. The CDR3 region has the DNA TGTGCCAGCAGCCAATCGGTAGCGGGTCCCTACGAGCAGTACTTC. Its translation is CASSQSVAGPYEQYF.

The chain is built from TRBV6-5 and TRBJ1-3; no definite D call. The V gene's germline CDR1 is MNHEY and CDR2 SVGAGI. The V end was cut by 3 bases, the J end by 0 bases, with 9 bases between. The CDR3 has 15 amino acids. CDR3 sequence reads: CASSYGSLSGNTIYF. The CDR3 DNA reads TGTGCCAGCAGTTATGGATCGCTCTCTGGAAACACCATATATTTT.

The chain has TRBV5-1 and TRBJ2-5, with D maybe TRBD2 (5 bases). The V end was cut by 1 base, the J end by 1 base, with 17 bases between. From germline, CDR1 is SGHRS and CDR2 YFSETQ. The length of the CDR3 is 17 residues. The DNA for the CDR3 is TGCGCCAGCAGCTTGACGGGAAGGGTAACGGCCCAAGAGACCCAGTACTTC. Amino acid sequence: CASSLTGRVTAQETQYF.

The chain joins TRBV7-9 to TRBJ2-3; 8 bases align to TRBD2. Germline V gene lookup returns CDR1 SEHNR and CDR2 FQNEAQ (reference sequence). The CDR3 sequence is 12 residues long. J was trimmed by 8 bases and V by 8 bases; bases with no gene match: 6. Here the CDR3 DNA reads TGTGCCAGCCGCGGGGGGTCCGGTACGCAGTATTTT. Its translation is CASRGGSGTQYF.

This clonotype was seen only a few times. The rearrangement uses TRBV10-3 and TRBJ2-1; the D is unclear. CDR1 and CDR2 (germline): ENHRY, SYGVKD. The CDR3 sequence is 15 residues long. With 3 bases removed from V and 8 bases from J, the gap between germline ends came to 17 bases. The CDR3 reads CAISEGGSNTDEQFF. CDR3 coding DNA: TGTGCCATCAGTGAAGGCGGTTCCAATACGGATGAGCAGTTCTTC.

This clonotype was seen a handful of times. The chain is built from TRBV6-2 or TRBV6-3 and TRBJ2-4, with a weak D call TRBD2 (7 bases). The V gene's germline CDR1 is MNHEY and CDR2 SVGEGT. The CDR3 is made up of 14 amino acids. Trimming pared 7 bases from V and 0 bases from J, leaving 10 bases between. The CDR3 loop reads CASTRGLAKNIQYF. CDR3 coding DNA: TGTGCCAGCACGCGGGGGCTAGCCAAAAACATTCAGTACTTC.

The chain combines TRBV3-1 with TRBJ2-1; 9 bases align to TRBD2. The germline V gene encodes CDR1 LGHDT and CDR2 YNNKEL (reference sequence). The CDR3 has 16 amino acids. J gave up 7 bases and V 1 base, and 8 bases lay outside the gene matches. CDR3 loop: CASSQGILAGWNEQFF. The CDR3 nucleotides read TGTGCCAGCAGCCAAGGAATCCTAGCGGGGTGGAATGAGCAGTTCTTC.

The CDR3: CASDEQANQPQHF. The CDR3 coding sequence is TGTGCCAGTGACGAACAGGCCAATCAGCCCCAGCATTTT. The V gene is TRBV6-1, the J gene TRBJ1-5, with a weak D call TRBD1 (5 bases). CDR1 and CDR2 (germline): MNHNS, SASEGT. CDR3 size: 13 residues. V lost 9 bases, J lost 3 bases, and 12 bases lay in between.

This clonotype came up a few times. The chain carries TRBV7-2 and TRBJ2-2; either TRBD1 or TRBD2 may fit D (6 bases each). V gave up 2 bases and J gave up 7 bases, with 17 bases separating them. CDR1 SGHTA and CDR2 FQGNSA come from the germline V gene. The CDR3 spans 16 residues. The CDR3 nucleotides are TGTGCCAGCAGCTTAAATGGTCGGGGGCTCGGCGGGGAGCTGTTTTTT. This gives the protein CASSLNGRGLGGELFF.

A few counts support this clonotype. This sequence joins TRBV7-9 and TRBJ2-5; unclear D gene. Germline V CDR1 and CDR2: SEHNR, FQNEAQ (reference sequence). The CDR3 totals 13 residues. Trimming removed 5 bases at V and 5 bases at J, with 12 bases between. CDR3 DNA sequence: TGTGCCAGCAGCCCCCAGAACGCGGAGACCCAGTACTTC. Amino acids: CASSPQNAETQYF.

This clonotype was detected a few times. This chain connects TRBV7-2 to TRBJ1-2; 7 bases match TRBD1. V lost 5 bases to trimming and J lost 4 bases; unmatched junction nucleotides: 10. The CDR3 length is 15 residues. Germline V lookup: CDR1 SGHTA, CDR2 FQGNSA. Here the CDR3 reads CASSPPGTVGYGYTF. In nucleotides, the CDR3 is TGTGCCAGCAGCCCCCCGGGGACAGTGGGCTATGGCTACACCTTC.

Many counts were recorded for this clonotype. The gene calls are TRBV29-1 and TRBJ2-1, with 7 bases fitting TRBD2. This CDR3 region has 12 residues. V dropped 3 bases and J dropped 8; count of bases not matched to a gene: 4. Germline-derived CDR1 and CDR2 are SQVTM and ANQGSEA. The CDR3 reads CSVDITSDEQFF. The DNA of the CDR3 is TGCAGCGTTGACATTACTAGCGATGAGCAGTTCTTC.

This clonotype was counted only a few times. The CDR3 DNA reads TGCGCCAGCAGCTTGGGCACCCCGGGACAGCGCGACGAGCAGTACTTC. It yields the protein CASSLGTPGQRDEQYF. This rearrangement joins TRBV5-1 to TRBJ2-7, with 7 bases identical to TRBD1. From germline, CDR1 is SGHRS and CDR2 YFSETQ. CDR3 size: 16 residues. The V and J ends lost 0 bases and 5 bases, in that order; junction bases with no gene match: 11.

This clonotype was seen only a few times. J is TRBJ2-2 and V is TRBV21-1; the table's TRBD2 call for D was not verified on the DNA. TRBV21-1 is described as a pseudogene. This CDR3 spans 16 amino acids. In DNA form, the CDR3 reads TGTGCCAGCAGCCCGCCTAGCGGGAGGGACACCGGGGAGCTGTTTTTT. This translates into CASSPPSGRDTGELFF.

This clonotype has a handful of counts. CDR3 DNA: TGCGCCAGCGGACAGGGGGCGTCTGGAAACACCATATATTTT. Encoded protein: CASGQGASGNTIYF. The V and J genes are TRBV5-1 and TRBJ1-3; TRBD1 matches 11 bases. The CDR3 is made up of 14 amino acids. J lost 1 base, V lost 7 bases, and 1 base had no gene match. Germline V gene data show CDR1 as SGHRS and CDR2 as YFSETQ.

The genes are TRBV7-2 and TRBJ2-1; TRBD2 matches at 10 bases. The CDR3 is made up of 15 amino acids. J lost 3 bases, V lost 5 bases, and 4 bases had no gene match. Germline loops: CDR1 SGHTA, CDR2 FQGNSA. CDR3 region: CASSNGTSVYNEQFF. The DNA of the CDR3 is TGTGCCAGCAGCAACGGGACTAGCGTCTACAATGAGCAGTTCTTC.

This rearrangement joins TRBV4-1 to TRBJ2-5; D may be TRBD2 (6 bases). V lost 1 base and J 3 bases, leaving 12 bases between the germline ends. The CDR3 has 15 residues. In germline, CDR1 is MGHRA, CDR2 YSYEKL. The CDR3 sequence is CASSQVGRKEETQYF. Here the CDR3 DNA reads TGCGCCAGCAGCCAAGTAGGGAGGAAGGAAGAGACCCAGTACTTC.

This clonotype has a count of ten or more. The gene calls are TRBV20-1 and TRBJ1-2; D unclear. This CDR3 region has 12 residues. The V end was cut by 0 bases, the J end by 0 bases, with 2 bases between. Germline V lookup: CDR1 DFQATT, CDR2 SNEGSKA (reference sequence). CDR3: CSARDTNYGYTF. CDR3 bases: TGCAGTGCTAGAGATACTAACTATGGCTACACCTTC.

This clonotype has a count of ten or more. The chain recombines TRBV6-2 or TRBV6-3 with TRBJ1-5; 7 bases are shared with TRBD1. This CDR3 is built from 15 residues. J lost 2 bases, V lost 6 bases, and 7 bases had no gene match. Germline CDR1 MNHEY, CDR2 SVGEGT. The CDR3 is CASSTDRVGNQPQHF. DNA of the CDR3: TGTGCCAGCAGCACTGACAGGGTGGGCAATCAGCCCCAGCATTTT.

With regard to this clonotype: Given a much more abundant clone one base away, this may be a read error. The rearrangement uses TRBV7-9 and TRBJ2-7; 9 nucleotides match TRBD1. This CDR3 comprises 14 residues. Germline V gene data show CDR1 as SEHNR and CDR2 as FQNEAQ (reference sequence). As DNA, the CDR3 is TGTGCCAGCAGCTTCCGGGACAGGGAGGTCGTGCAGGACTTC. It codes for CASSFRDREVVQDF.

This clonotype turned up a few times. This chain uses TRBV28 with TRBJ1-5; weak D call: TRBD1 (6 bases). The CDR3 totals 15 residues. Per germline, CDR1 MDHEN and CDR2 SYDVKM. With 6 bases removed from V and 2 bases from J, the gap between germline ends came to 14 bases. CDR3 DNA sequence: TGTGCCAGCAGGAAAGGGGGGACCGGCAATCAGCCCCAGCATTTT. Its protein product is CASRKGGTGNQPQHF.

This sequence joins TRBV20-1 and TRBJ2-1; TRBD2 agrees at 10 bases. CDR3 size: 18 residues. The germline V gene has CDR1 DFQATT and CDR2 SNEGSKA (reference sequence). After removal of 0 bases from V and 0 bases from J, the junction contained 8 bases not matched to a gene. The CDR3 coding sequence is TGCAGTGCTAGAGAGGTAGCGGGGGGCCCCAGCTCCTACAATGAGCAGTTCTTC. Translating it yields CSAREVAGGPSSYNEQFF.